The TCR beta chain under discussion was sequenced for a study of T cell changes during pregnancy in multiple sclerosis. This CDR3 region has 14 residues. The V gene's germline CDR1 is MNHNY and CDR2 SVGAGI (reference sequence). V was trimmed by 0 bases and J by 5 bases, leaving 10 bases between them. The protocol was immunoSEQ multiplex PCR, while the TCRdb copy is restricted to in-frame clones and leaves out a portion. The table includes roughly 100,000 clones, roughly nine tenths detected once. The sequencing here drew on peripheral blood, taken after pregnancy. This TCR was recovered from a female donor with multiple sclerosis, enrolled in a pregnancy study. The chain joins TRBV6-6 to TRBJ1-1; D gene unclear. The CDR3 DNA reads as TGTGCCAGCAGTTACTCGTTCGAGAGAACTGAAGCTTTCTTT. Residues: CASSYSFERTEAFF.